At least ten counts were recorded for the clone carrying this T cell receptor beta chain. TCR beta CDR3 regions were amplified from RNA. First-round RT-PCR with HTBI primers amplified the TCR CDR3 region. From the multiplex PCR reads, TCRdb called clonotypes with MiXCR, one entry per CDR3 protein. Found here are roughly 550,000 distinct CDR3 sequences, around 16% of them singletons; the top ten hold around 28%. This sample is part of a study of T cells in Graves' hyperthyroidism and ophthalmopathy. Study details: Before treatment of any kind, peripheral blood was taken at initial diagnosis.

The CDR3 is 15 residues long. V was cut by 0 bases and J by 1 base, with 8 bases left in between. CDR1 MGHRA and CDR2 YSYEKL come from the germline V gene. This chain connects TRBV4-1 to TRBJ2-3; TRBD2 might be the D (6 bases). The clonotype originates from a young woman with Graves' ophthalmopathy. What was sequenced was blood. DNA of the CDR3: TGCGCCAGCAGCCAAGAGTGGGGGGGCACAGATACGCAGTATTTT. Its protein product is CASSQEWGGTDTQYF.